One and the same sample provided the 9 T cell receptor beta chains below, sequenced in a study of cytotoxic CD8 clonotypes in ibrutinib-treated CLL. TCRdb keeps only in-frame clones here, not all; method: immunoSEQ multiplex PCR. The sample consists of over 110,000 clones, approximately 90% of them appearing once. The material sequenced was PBMCs, taken after 12 months of ibrutinib treatment. These receptors originate from a human donor with chronic lymphocytic leukemia.

The chain couples TRBV7-9 to TRBJ1-1; D not resolved. The CDR3 contains 12 residues. Germline values: CDR1 SEHNR, CDR2 FQNEAQ (reference sequence). Deletions cut 6 bases from V and 6 bases from J, with 11 bases between. The CDR3 region is CASSDDAAEAFF. Written as DNA, the CDR3 is TGTGCCAGCAGTGACGACGCGGCTGAAGCTTTCTTT.

V gene TRBV9 combines with J gene TRBJ2-5, with 9 nucleotides matching TRBD1. From germline, CDR1 is SGDLS and CDR2 YYNGEE. The CDR3 is 15 amino acids. V gave up 4 bases and J gave up 5 bases; unmatched junction bases: 9. The CDR3, as DNA: TGTGCCAGCAGCAAAAAACAGGGGGCGCATGAGACCCAGTACTTC. This sequence encodes CASSKKQGAHETQYF. Looking up the rest from reference TRBV9 and TRBJ2-5 gives the full variable domain: DSGVTQTPKHLITATGQRVTLRCSPRSGDLSVYWYQQSLDQGLQFLIQYYNGEERAKGNILERFSAQQFPDLHSELNLSSLELGDSALYFCASSKKQGAHETQYFGPGTRLLVL.

This chain connects TRBV4-2 to TRBJ2-1; 14 nucleotides align to TRBD2. CDR1 LGHNA and CDR2 YNFKEQ come from the germline V gene. The CDR3 covers 18 residues. Trimming removed 5 bases from V and 4 bases from J; junction bases left unmatched: 10. This CDR3 reads CASSKGLAGVVGYNEQFF. CDR3 DNA sequence: TGTGCCAGCAGCAAGGGACTAGCGGGAGTTGTGGGATACAATGAGCAGTTCTTC.

The J gene is TRBJ2-1, the V gene TRBV19; D is uncertain. Germline CDR1 reads LNHDA; CDR2 reads SQIVND (reference sequence). The V gene lost 9 bases and the J gene lost 3 bases, with 6 bases spanning the gap. This CDR3 region has 11 residues. CDR3 sequence: CASSIYNEQFF. In DNA form, the CDR3 reads TGTGCCAGCTCAATCTACAATGAGCAGTTCTTC.

DNA of the CDR3: TGCGCCAGCAGCCAAGAATTCAGGTGGGCCACAGATACGCAGTATTTT. It encodes CASSQEFRWATDTQYF. The chain recombines TRBV4-3 with TRBJ2-3; D is undetermined. V lost 0 bases to trimming and J lost 2 bases, with 12 bases between them. The CDR3 runs to 16 residues. CDR1 is LGHNA and CDR2 is YSLEER in the germline V gene.

V usage is TRBV28 and J usage is TRBJ2-7; possible D gene TRBD2, 5 bases. This CDR3 contains 17 residues. Trimming shortened V by 7 bases and J by 2 bases, and 24 bases separated the two germline ends. Germline-derived CDR1 and CDR2 are MDHEN and SYDVKM. CDR3 loop: CASTTSHIIGETYEQYF. In DNA form, the CDR3 reads TGTGCCAGCACGACATCACATATAATCGGGGAAACCTACGAGCAGTACTTC.

This chain joins TRBV2 and TRBJ1-4, with D possibly being TRBD1 (5 bases). Germline CDR1 SNHLY, CDR2 FYNNEI. V was cut by 6 bases and J by 5 bases, with 10 bases left in between. The length of the CDR3 is 13 residues. This chain's CDR3 is CASRLTGNEKLFF. CDR3 nucleotides: TGTGCCAGCAGGCTCACAGGCAATGAAAAACTGTTTTTT.

V is TRBV4-3 and J is TRBJ2-1, with 12 nucleotides matching TRBD2. The CDR3 consists of 17 residues. From germline, CDR1 is LGHNA and CDR2 YSLEER. With V trimmed by 0 bases and J by 3 bases, 3 bases remained unmatched. CDR3 coding DNA: TGCGCCAGCAGCCAAGACGCGACTAGCGGGAGCTACAATGAGCAGTTCTTC. Its translation: CASSQDATSGSYNEQFF.

This clone occurred once. The V and J genes are TRBV7-2 and TRBJ1-3; no clear D. Trimming stripped 4 bases from V and 5 bases from J, with 15 bases between. Germline values: CDR1 SGHTA, CDR2 FQGNSA. CDR3 length equals 15 residues. The chain's CDR3 is CASSSAGLIRNTIYF. The CDR3, as DNA: TGTGCCAGCAGCTCTGCAGGACTAATCAGAAACACCATATATTTT.